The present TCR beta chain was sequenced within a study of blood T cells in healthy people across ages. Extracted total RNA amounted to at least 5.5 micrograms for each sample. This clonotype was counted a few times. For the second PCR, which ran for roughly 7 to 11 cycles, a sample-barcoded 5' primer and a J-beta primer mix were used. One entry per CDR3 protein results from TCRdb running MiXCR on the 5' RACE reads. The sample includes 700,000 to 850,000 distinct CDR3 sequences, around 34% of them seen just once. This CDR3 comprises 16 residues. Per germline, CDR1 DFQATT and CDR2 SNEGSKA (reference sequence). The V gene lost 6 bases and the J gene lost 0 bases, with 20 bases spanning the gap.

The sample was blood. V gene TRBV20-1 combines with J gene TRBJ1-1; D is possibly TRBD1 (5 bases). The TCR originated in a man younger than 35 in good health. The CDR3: CSARLGGSALNTEAFF. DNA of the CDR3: TGCAGTGCAAGACTCGGGGGGAGCGCTCTGAACACTGAAGCTTTCTTT.